This TCR beta chain was identified in a study of blood T cell repertoires in COVID-19. Study at large: COVID-19 samples from acute and convalescent phases originated in the United States, Italy and Spain. PBMCs, B-cell-depleted T cells, or T cells provided the cDNA or gDNA that made up the material.

CDR1 and CDR2 (germline): SQVTM, ANQGSEA. The CDR3 contains 10 residues. In the original analysis: Amplifying reference gene primers gave estimates of nucleated cell counts. TCRdb's table, derived via immunoSEQ multiplex PCR, lists solely in-frame clones and lacks some. That table supplies the V and J calls and clone size; D and trimming were determined from the DNA. Seen here are 130,000 or so clones, 65% to 85% observed once, and the top ten hold approximately 18%. Regarding this clone: The junction differs from germline at one of its ends, possibly a read error.

The sequencing input was peripheral blood. This chain connects TRBV29-1 to TRBJ2-3; no definite D call. This clonotype was sampled from a woman older than 75 with acute or convalescent COVID-19. The CDR3 here is CSVEPPAANF. CDR3 coding DNA: TGCAGCGTTGAACCCCCGGCGGCGAATTTT.